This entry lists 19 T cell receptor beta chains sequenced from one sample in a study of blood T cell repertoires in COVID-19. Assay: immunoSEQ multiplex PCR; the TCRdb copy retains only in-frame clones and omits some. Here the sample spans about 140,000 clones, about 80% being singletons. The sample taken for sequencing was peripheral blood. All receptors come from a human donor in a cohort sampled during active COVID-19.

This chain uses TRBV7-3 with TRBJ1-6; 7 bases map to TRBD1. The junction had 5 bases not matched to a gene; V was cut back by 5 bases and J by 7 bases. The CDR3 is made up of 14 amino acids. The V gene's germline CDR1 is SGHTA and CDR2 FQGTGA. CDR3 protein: CASSATGENSPLHF. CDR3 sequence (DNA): TGTGCCAGCAGCGCCACAGGGGAGAATTCACCCCTCCACTTT.

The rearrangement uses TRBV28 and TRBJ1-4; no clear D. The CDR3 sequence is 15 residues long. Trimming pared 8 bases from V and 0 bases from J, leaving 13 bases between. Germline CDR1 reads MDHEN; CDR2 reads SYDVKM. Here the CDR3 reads CASGPVVATNEKLFF. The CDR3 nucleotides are TGTGCCAGCGGGCCCGTAGTGGCAACTAATGAAAAACTGTTTTTT.

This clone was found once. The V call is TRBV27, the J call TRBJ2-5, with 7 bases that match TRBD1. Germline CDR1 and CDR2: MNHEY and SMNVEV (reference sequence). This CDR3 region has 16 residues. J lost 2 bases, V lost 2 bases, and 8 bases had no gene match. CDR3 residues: CASSLPTGPTQETQYF. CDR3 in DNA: TGTGCCAGCAGTTTACCGACAGGGCCAACACAAGAGACCCAGTACTTC.

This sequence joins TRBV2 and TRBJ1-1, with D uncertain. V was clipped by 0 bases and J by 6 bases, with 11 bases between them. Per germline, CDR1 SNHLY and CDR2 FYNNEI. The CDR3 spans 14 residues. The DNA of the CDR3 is TGTGCCAGCAGTGAAGCGTCCGGGGTGGCTGAAGCTTTCTTT. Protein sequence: CASSEASGVAEAFF.

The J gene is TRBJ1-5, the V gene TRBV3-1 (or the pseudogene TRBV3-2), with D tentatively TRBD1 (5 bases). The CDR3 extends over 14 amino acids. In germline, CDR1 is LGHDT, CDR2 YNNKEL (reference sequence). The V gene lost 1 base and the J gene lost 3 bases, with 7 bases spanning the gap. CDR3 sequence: CASSQGQNNQPQHF. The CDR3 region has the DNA TGTGCCAGCAGCCAAGGACAGAACAATCAGCCCCAGCATTTT.

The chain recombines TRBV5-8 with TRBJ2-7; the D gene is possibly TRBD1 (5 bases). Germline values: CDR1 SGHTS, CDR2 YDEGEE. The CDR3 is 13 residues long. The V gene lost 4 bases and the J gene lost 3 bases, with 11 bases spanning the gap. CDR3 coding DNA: TGTGCCAGCAGCCTAACAGGTTTCTACGAGCAGTACTTC. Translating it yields CASSLTGFYEQYF. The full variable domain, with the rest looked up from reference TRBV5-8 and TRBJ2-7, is EAGVTQSPTHLIKTRGQQATLRCSPISGHTSVYWYQQALGLGLQFLLWYDEGEERNRGNFPPRFSGRQFPNYSSELNVNALELEDSALYLCASSLTGFYEQYFGPGTRLTVT.

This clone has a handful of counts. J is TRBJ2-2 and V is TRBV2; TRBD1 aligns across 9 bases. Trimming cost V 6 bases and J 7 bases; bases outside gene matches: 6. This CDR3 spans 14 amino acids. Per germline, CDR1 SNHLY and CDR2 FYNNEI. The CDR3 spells CASRGTGSYGELFF. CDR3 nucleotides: TGTGCCAGCAGAGGGACAGGGTCATACGGGGAGCTGTTTTTT.

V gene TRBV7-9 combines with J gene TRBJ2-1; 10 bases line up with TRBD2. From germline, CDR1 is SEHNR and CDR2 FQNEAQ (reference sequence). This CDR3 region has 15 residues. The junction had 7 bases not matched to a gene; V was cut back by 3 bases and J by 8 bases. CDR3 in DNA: TGTGCCAGCAGCTTGGGCGGACTAGCGGTTGATGAGCAGTTCTTC. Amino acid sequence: CASSLGGLAVDEQFF. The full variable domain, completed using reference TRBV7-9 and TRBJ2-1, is DTGVSQNPRHKITKRGQNVTFRCDPISEHNRLYWYRQTLGQGPEFLTYFQNEAQLEKSRLLSDRFSAERPKGSFSTLEIQRTEQGDSAMYLCASSLGGLAVDEQFFGPGTRLTVL.

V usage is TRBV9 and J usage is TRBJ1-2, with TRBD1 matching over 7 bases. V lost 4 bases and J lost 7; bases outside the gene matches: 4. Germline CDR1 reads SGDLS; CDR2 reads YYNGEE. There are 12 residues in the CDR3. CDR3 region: CASSPDRAGYTF. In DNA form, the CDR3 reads TGTGCCAGCAGCCCAGACAGGGCTGGCTACACCTTC.

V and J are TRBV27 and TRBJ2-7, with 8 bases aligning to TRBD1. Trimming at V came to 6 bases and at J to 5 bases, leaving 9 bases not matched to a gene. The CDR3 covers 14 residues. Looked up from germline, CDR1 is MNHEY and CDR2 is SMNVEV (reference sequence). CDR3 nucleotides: TGTGCCAGCAGCCCTTTGGACAGGGCCCACGAGCAGTACTTC. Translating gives CASSPLDRAHEQYF.

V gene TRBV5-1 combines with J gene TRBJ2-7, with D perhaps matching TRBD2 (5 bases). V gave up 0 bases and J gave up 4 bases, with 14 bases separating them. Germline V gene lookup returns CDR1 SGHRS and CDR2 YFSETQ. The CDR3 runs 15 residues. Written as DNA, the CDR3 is TGCGCCAGCAGCTTGGGGTCGGGATCCCAATACGAGCAGTACTTC. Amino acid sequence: CASSLGSGSQYEQYF.

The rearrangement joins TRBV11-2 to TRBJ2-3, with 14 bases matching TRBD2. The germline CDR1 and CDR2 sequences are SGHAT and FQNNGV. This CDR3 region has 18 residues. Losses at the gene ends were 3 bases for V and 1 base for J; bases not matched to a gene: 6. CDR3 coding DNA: TGTGCCAGCAGCTTCCTATTGGGACTAGCGGGAGGCACAGATACGCAGTATTTT. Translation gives CASSFLLGLAGGTDTQYF.

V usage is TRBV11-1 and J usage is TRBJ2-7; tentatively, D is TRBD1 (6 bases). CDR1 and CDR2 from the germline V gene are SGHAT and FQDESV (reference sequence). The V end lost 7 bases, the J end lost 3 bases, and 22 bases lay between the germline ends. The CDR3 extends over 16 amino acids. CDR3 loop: CASTPRGGNGNYEQYF. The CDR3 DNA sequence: TGTGCCAGCACCCCCAGAGGGGGAAATGGAAACTACGAGCAGTACTTC.

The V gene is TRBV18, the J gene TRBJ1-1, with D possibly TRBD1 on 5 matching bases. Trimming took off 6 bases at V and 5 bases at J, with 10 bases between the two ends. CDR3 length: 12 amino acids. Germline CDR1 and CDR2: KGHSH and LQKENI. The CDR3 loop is CASSGRGTEAFF. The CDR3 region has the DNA TGTGCCAGCTCCGGTAGGGGAACTGAAGCTTTCTTT.

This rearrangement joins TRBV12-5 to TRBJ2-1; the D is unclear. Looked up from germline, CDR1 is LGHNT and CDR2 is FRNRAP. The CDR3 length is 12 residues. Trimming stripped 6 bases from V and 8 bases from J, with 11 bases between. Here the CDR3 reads CASGQLIDEQFF. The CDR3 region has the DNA TGTGCTAGTGGCCAACTTATCGATGAGCAGTTCTTC.

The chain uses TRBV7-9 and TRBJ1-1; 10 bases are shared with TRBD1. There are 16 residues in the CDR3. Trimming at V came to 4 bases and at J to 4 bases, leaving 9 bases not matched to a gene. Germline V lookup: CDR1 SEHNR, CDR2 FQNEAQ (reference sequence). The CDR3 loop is CASSSPQGTGVTEAFF. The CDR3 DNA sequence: TGTGCCAGCAGCTCACCCCAAGGGACAGGGGTCACTGAAGCTTTCTTT.

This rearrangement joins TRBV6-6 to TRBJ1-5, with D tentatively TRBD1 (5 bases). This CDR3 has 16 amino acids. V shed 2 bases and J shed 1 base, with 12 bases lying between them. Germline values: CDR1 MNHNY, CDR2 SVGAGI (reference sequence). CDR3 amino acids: CASSYLQGPSNQPQHF. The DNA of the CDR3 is TGTGCCAGCAGTTACCTCCAGGGCCCGAGCAATCAGCCCCAGCATTTT.

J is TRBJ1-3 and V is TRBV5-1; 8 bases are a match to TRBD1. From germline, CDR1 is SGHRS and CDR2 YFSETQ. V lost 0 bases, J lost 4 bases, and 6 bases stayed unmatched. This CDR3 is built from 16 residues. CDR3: CASSLEGQGNGNTIYF. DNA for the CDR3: TGCGCCAGCAGCTTGGAAGGACAGGGTAACGGAAACACCATATATTTT.

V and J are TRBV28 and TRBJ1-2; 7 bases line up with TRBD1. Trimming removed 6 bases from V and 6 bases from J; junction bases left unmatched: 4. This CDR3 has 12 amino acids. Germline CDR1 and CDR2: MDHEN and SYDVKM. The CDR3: CASRETGHGYTF. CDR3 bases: TGTGCCAGCAGAGAGACAGGGCATGGCTACACCTTC.